The 2 T cell receptor beta chains below all came from one sample that was sequenced in a study of blood T cells in healthy people across ages. Using a J-beta primer mix together with a sample-barcoded 5' primer, a second PCR was run for roughly 6 to 12 cycles. TCRdb re-called the 5' RACE reads with MiXCR, one entry per CDR3 protein. The sample holds roughly 2 million distinct CDR3 sequences, just under 50% seen once. The sample comprised blood. The receptor source for this set is a woman in her thirties or forties in good health.

This clonotype has a handful of counts. The rearrangement joins TRBV7-2 to TRBJ2-3, with 7 nucleotides matching TRBD2. The CDR3 has 15 amino acids. The ends lost 1 base at V and 4 bases at J; junction bases unmatched: 5. In germline, CDR1 is SGHTA, CDR2 FQGNSA. CDR3 in DNA: TGTGCCAGCAGCTTAGGGGAGGGGTTTGCAGATACGCAGTATTTT. This codes for CASSLGEGFADTQYF.

The chain combines TRBV5-1 with TRBJ1-2, with D possibly matching TRBD1 (5 bases). Trimming shortened V by 2 bases and J by 2 bases, and 10 bases separated the two germline ends. This CDR3 is 14 amino acids long. Germline-derived CDR1 and CDR2 are SGHRS and YFSETQ. CDR3 sequence reads: CASSFSGMNYGYTF. The CDR3 nucleotides are TGCGCCAGCAGCTTTTCAGGGATGAACTATGGCTACACCTTC.